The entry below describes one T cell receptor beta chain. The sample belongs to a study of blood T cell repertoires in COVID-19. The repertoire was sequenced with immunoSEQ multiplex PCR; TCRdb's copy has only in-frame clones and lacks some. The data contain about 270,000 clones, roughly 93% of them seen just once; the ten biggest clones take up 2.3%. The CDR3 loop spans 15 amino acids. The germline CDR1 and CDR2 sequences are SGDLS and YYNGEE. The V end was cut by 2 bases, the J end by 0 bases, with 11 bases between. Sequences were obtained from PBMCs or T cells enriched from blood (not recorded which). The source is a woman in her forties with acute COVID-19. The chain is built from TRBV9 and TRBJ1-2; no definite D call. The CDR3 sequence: CASSVGHTTNYGYTF. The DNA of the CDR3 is TGTGCCAGCAGCGTCGGTCATACGACTAACTATGGCTACACCTTC.